The rows below give T cell receptor beta chains drawn from one sample of a study of beta chain features in type 1 diabetes. The data were produced by immunoSEQ multiplex PCR, yet TCRdb's version contains in-frame clones alone and is incomplete. The data contain some 350,000 clones, about 10% of them seen just once; the ten biggest clones take up roughly 0.6%. The sample consisted of central memory CD4+ T cells from blood. The receptors here all came from a man aged 30 to 45 with type 1 diabetes. CDR3s include the opening cysteine and the closing phenylalanine or tryptophan. A D gene is named only where the DNA matches it firmly. Some rows have no size entry. The others give once, few or many, or a class for an expanded clone.

clone_size: few; cdr3_length: 12; v_call: TRBV29-1; j_call: TRBJ2-1; d_call: .; cdr3_nt: TGCAGCGCGGGAGATGGGGTAAATGAGCAGTTCTTC; cdr3_aa: CSAGDGVNEQFF
clone_size: .; cdr3_length: 14; v_call: TRBV5-1; j_call: TRBJ1-5; d_call: TRBD1; cdr3_nt: TGCGCCAGCAGCTCGGGACAGGGAAATCAGCCCCAGCATTTT; cdr3_aa: CASSSGQGNQPQHF
clone_size: .; cdr3_length: 16; v_call: TRBV5-1; j_call: TRBJ2-5; d_call: TRBD1; cdr3_nt: TGCGCCAGCAGCTTGGTTGGGACAGGGGCATGGGAGACCCAGTACTTC; cdr3_aa: CASSLVGTGAWETQYF
clone_size: many; cdr3_length: 15; v_call: TRBV5-1; j_call: TRBJ2-1; d_call: TRBD1; cdr3_nt: TGCGCCAGCAGCTTGGAAGGGGGCGCGTATAATGAGCAGTTCTTC; cdr3_aa: CASSLEGGAYNEQFF
clone_size: .; cdr3_length: 18; v_call: TRBV21-1; j_call: TRBJ2-3; d_call: .; cdr3_nt: TGTGCCAGCAGCAAAGCCTCCACTCAAACTTCTAGCACAGATACGCAGTATTTT; cdr3_aa: CASSKASTQTSSTDTQYF
clone_size: few; cdr3_length: 14; v_call: TRBV4-2; j_call: TRBJ2-2; d_call: .; cdr3_nt: TGTGCCAGCAGCCCCCAGGGGAACACCGGGGAGCTGTTTTTT; cdr3_aa: CASSPQGNTGELFF
clone_size: .; cdr3_length: 13; v_call: TRBV2; j_call: TRBJ2-7; d_call: .; cdr3_nt: TGTGCCAGCTCTCCATTAGGACCTTACGAGCAGTACTTC; cdr3_aa: CASSPLGPYEQYF
clone_size: few; cdr3_length: 15; v_call: TRBV6-5; j_call: TRBJ1-1; d_call: TRBD1; cdr3_nt: TGTGCCAGCGTTAGAACACCCGACAGGGGGTCTGAAGCTTTCTTT; cdr3_aa: CASVRTPDRGSEAFF
clone_size: few; cdr3_length: 15; v_call: TRBV7-9; j_call: TRBJ2-5; d_call: TRBD2; cdr3_nt: TGTGCCAGCAGCGTAGTAGCGGGTTTCCAAGAGACCCAGTACTTC; cdr3_aa: CASSVVAGFQETQYF
clone_size: few; cdr3_length: 13; v_call: TRBV6-5; j_call: TRBJ2-7; d_call: .; cdr3_nt: TGTGCCAGCAGTTACTCCGACAGGTCCGAGCAGTACTTC; cdr3_aa: CASSYSDRSEQYF
clone_size: .; cdr3_length: 14; v_call: TRBV9; j_call: TRBJ2-2; d_call: .; cdr3_nt: TGTGCCAGCAGCGTGACAGTGAACACCGGGGAGCTGTTTTTT; cdr3_aa: CASSVTVNTGELFF
clone_size: many; cdr3_length: 16; v_call: TRBV21-1; j_call: TRBJ2-7; d_call: .; cdr3_nt: TGTGCCAGCAGCAAAGCGCTACGGGGCGCCGCCCACGAGCAGTACTTC; cdr3_aa: CASSKALRGAAHEQYF
clone_size: few; cdr3_length: 15; v_call: TRBV7-6; j_call: TRBJ2-7; d_call: TRBD1; cdr3_nt: TGTGCCAGCAGCGACCCAGGGGGCCGGGCCTACGAGCAGTACTTC; cdr3_aa: CASSDPGGRAYEQYF
clone_size: few; cdr3_length: 19; v_call: TRBV6-1; j_call: TRBJ2-1; d_call: TRBD2; cdr3_nt: TGTGCCAGCAGTGAGCGTCCTCCTAGCGGGAGAGTCGGGTTCAATGAGCAGTTCTTC; cdr3_aa: CASSERPPSGRVGFNEQFF
clone_size: .; cdr3_length: 15; v_call: TRBV5-1; j_call: TRBJ2-3; d_call: .; cdr3_nt: TGCGCCAGCAGCTTGGCCGGCGGGTATTCAGATACGCAGTATTTT; cdr3_aa: CASSLAGGYSDTQYF
clone_size: many; cdr3_length: 15; v_call: TRBV30; j_call: TRBJ2-7; d_call: TRBD2; cdr3_nt: TGTGCCTGGAGCGGCGGGAGGGCCGGTCTCTACGAGCAGTACTTC; cdr3_aa: CAWSGGRAGLYEQYF
clone_size: .; cdr3_length: 14; v_call: TRBV6-1; j_call: TRBJ1-1; d_call: TRBD1; cdr3_nt: TGTGCCAGCAATAAAGGGGGCGCGAACACTGAAGCTTTCTTT; cdr3_aa: CASNKGGANTEAFF
clone_size: .; cdr3_length: 13; v_call: TRBV19; j_call: TRBJ1-5; d_call: TRBD1; cdr3_nt: TGTGCCAGTGGACAGGGAAGAGATCAGCCCCAGCATTTT; cdr3_aa: CASGQGRDQPQHF
clone_size: .; cdr3_length: 14; v_call: TRBV19; j_call: TRBJ2-1; d_call: TRBD2; cdr3_nt: TGTGCCACCCTTGGGCGGGAGGGCCTGAATGAGCAGTTCTTC; cdr3_aa: CATLGREGLNEQFF
clone_size: .; cdr3_length: 15; v_call: TRBV28; j_call: TRBJ1-5; d_call: TRBD1; cdr3_nt: TGTGCCGGGGGTGTATGGACAGGGAGCAATCAGCCCCAGCATTTT; cdr3_aa: CAGGVWTGSNQPQHF
clone_size: .; cdr3_length: 12; v_call: TRBV28; j_call: TRBJ2-3; d_call: .; cdr3_nt: TGTGCCAGCAGGCGACCGACAGATACGCAGTATTTT; cdr3_aa: CASRRPTDTQYF
clone_size: few; cdr3_length: 14; v_call: TRBV14; j_call: TRBJ2-3; d_call: .; cdr3_nt: TGTGCCAGCAGAGGGCCTGAAGGTCGAGATACGCAGTATTTT; cdr3_aa: CASRGPEGRDTQYF